Listed here is a single T cell receptor (beta chain). Its specificity is unknown. Profiling relied on immunoSEQ multiplex PCR, and the TCRdb table lists in-frame clones only, not all of them. The sample lists some 28,000 clones, approximately 77% occurring once. Indicated time point: recipient sample about 28 days before transplant, after cytoreduction. These data belong to a study of T cell clonotyping in hematopoietic cell transplantation. Study outcomes and limitations: After transplant, recipient diversity fell while pathologically expanded clonotypes grew through day 180.

Germline assignment: CDR1 SNHLY and CDR2 FYNNEI. Trimming pared 6 bases from V and 8 bases from J, leaving 14 bases between. The CDR3 totals 14 residues. The sequence derives from a middle-aged man with acute myeloid leukemia. Some clones in this sample may be carry-over from other donors' samples. Here the sequenced sample was peripheral blood mononuclear cells, taken before stem cell transplant. The rearrangement uses TRBV2 and TRBJ1-6, with a possible D match to TRBD1 (5 bases). The CDR3 coding sequence is TGTGCCAGCAGAGTGGACGGGGGGGATTCACCCCTCCACTTT. Translated, it gives CASRVDGGDSPLHF.